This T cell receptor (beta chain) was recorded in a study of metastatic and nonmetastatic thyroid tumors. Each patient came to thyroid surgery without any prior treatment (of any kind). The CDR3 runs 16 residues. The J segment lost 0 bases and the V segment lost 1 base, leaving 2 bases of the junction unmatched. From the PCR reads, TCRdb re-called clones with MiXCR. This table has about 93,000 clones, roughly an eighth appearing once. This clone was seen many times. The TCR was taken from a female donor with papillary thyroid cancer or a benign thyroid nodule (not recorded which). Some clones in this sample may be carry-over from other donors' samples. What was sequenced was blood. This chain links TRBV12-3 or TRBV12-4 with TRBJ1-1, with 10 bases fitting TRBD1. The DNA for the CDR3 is TGTGCCAGCAGTTTAGTGACAGGGGGCCTGAACACTGAAGCTTTCTTT. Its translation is CASSLVTGGLNTEAFF.